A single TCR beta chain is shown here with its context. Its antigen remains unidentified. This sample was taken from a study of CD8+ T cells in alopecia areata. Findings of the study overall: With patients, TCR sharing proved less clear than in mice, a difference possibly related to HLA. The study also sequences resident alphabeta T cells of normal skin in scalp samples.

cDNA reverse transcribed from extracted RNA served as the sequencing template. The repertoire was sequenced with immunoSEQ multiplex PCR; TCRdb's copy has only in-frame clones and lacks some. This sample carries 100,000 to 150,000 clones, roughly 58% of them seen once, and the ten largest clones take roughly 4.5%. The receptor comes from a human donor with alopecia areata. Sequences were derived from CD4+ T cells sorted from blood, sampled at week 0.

The CDR3 DNA reads TGTGCCAGCAGCTTAGTTGGGGGGGCCACCGGGGAGCTGTTTTTT. Protein product: CASSLVGGATGELFF. The V and J genes are TRBV11-2 and TRBJ2-2; D is perhaps TRBD2 (7 bases). This CDR3 has 15 amino acids. Germline loops: CDR1 SGHAT, CDR2 FQNNGV. V was trimmed by 1 base and J by 4 bases, leaving 10 bases between them.